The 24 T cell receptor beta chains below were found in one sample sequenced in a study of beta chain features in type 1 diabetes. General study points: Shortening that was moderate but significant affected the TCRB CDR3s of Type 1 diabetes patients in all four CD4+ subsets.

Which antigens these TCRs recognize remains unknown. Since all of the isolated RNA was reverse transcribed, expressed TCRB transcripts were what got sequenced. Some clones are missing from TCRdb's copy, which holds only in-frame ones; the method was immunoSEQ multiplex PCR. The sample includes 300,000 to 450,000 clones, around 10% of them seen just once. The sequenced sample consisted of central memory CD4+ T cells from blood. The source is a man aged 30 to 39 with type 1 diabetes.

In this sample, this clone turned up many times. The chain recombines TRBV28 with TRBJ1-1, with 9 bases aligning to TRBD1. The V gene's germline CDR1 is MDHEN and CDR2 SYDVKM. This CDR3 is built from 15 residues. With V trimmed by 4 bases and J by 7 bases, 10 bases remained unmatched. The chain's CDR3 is CASSSPGTGRYEAFF. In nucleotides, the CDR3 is TGTGCCAGCAGTTCCCCAGGGACAGGGAGATATGAAGCTTTCTTT. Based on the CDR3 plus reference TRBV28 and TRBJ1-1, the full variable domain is DVKVTQSSRYLVKRTGEKVFLECVQDMDHENMFWYRQDPGLGLRLIYFSYDVKMKEKGDIPEGYSVSREKKERFSLILESASTNQTSMYLCASSSPGTGRYEAFFGQGTRLTVV.

The CDR3 region is CASSQGLNQPQHF. For the CDR3, the DNA is TGCGCCAGCAGCCAGGGACTCAATCAGCCCCAGCATTTT. V gene TRBV10-2 combines with J gene TRBJ1-5; tentatively, D is TRBD1 (5 bases). In germline, CDR1 is WSHSY, CDR2 SAAADI. The CDR3 consists of 13 residues. The V end lost 6 bases, the J end lost 3 bases, and 9 bases lay between the germline ends.

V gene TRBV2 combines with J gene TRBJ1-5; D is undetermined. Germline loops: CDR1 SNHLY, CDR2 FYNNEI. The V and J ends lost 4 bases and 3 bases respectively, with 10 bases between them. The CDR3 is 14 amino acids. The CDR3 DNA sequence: TGTGCCAGCAGTGGTCAGAACGACAATCAGCCCCAGCATTTT. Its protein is CASSGQNDNQPQHF.

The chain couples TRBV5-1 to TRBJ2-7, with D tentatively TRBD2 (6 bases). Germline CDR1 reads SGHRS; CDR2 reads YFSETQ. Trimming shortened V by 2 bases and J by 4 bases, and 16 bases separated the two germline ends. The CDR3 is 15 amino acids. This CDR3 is CASSFSEGVGYEQYF. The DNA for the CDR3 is TGCGCCAGCAGCTTTTCGGAGGGAGTGGGTTACGAGCAGTACTTC.

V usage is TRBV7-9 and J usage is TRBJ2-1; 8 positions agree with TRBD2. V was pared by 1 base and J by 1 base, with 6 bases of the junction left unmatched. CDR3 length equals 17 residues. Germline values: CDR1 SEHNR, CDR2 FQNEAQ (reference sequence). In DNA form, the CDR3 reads TGTGCCAGCAGCTTAGAGAAACTAGCGGATTCCTACAATGAGCAGTTCTTC. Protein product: CASSLEKLADSYNEQFF.

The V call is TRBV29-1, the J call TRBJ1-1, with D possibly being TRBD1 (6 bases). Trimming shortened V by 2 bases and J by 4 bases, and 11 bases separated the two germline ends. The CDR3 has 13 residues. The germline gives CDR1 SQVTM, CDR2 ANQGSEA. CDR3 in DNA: TGCAGCGTTGAATGGGGGCAGGGCACTGAAGCTTTCTTT. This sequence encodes CSVEWGQGTEAFF.

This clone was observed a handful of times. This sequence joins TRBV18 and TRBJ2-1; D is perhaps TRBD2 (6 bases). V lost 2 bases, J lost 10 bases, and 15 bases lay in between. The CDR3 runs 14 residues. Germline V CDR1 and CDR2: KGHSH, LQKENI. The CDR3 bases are TGTGCCAGCTCACCAGGCCAGGACTACGGGGAGCAGTTCTTC. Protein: CASSPGQDYGEQFF. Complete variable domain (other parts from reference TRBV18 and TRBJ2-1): NAGVMQNPRHLVRRRGQEARLRCSPMKGHSHVYWYRQLPEEGLKFMVYLQKENIIDESGMPKERFSAEFPKEGPSILRIQQVVRGDSAAYFCASSPGQDYGEQFFGPGTRLTVL.

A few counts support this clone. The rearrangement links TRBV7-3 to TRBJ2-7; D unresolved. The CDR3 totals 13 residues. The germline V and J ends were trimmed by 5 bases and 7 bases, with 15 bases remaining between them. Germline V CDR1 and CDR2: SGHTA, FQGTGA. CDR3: CASSPTLLREQYF. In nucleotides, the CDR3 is TGTGCCAGCAGCCCTACGCTGCTACGGGAGCAGTACTTC.

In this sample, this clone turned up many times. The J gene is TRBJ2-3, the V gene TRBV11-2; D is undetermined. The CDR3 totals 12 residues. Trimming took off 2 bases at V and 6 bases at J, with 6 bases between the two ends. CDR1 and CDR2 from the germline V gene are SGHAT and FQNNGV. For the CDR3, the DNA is TGTGCCAGCAGCTTAAGATGGGATACGCAGTATTTT. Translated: CASSLRWDTQYF. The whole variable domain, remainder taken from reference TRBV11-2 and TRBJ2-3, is EAGVAQSPRYKIIEKRQSVAFWCNPISGHATLYWYQQILGQGPKLLIQFQNNGVVDDSQLPKDRFSAERLKGVDSTLKIQPAKLEDSAVYLCASSLRWDTQYFGPGTRLTVL.

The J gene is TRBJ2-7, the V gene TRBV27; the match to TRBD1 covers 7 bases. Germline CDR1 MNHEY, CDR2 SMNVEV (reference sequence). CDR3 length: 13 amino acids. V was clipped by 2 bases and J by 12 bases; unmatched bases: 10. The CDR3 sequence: CASSLTRQGKGYF. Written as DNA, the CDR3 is TGTGCCAGCAGTTTAACAAGACAGGGTAAAGGGTACTTC.

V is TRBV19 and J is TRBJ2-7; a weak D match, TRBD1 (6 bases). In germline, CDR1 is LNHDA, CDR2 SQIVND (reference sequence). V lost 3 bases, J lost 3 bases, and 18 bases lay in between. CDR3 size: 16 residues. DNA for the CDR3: TGTGCCAGTAGTATGTCTCCAGGGGTCATCAACTACGAGCAGTACTTC. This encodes CASSMSPGVINYEQYF.

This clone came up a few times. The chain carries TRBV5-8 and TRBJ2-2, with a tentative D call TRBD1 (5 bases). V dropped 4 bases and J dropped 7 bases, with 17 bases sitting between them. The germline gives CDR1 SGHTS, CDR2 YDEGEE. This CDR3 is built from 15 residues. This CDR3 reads CASSPPPGWGGELFF. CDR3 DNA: TGTGCCAGCAGCCCCCCCCCAGGGTGGGGCGGGGAGCTGTTTTTT.

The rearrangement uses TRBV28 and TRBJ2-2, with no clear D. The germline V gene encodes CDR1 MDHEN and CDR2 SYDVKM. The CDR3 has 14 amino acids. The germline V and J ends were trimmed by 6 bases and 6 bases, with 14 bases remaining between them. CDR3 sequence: CASRPRGSAGELFF. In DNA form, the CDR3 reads TGTGCCAGCAGACCCCGCGGCAGCGCCGGGGAGCTGTTTTTT.

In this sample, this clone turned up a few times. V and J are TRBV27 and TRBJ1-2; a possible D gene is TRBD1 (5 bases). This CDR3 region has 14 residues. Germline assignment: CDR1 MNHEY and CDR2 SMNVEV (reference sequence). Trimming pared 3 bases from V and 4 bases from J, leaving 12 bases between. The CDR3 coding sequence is TGTGCCAGCAGTTTCAGGGAAGGGGCCTATGGCTACACCTTC. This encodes CASSFREGAYGYTF.

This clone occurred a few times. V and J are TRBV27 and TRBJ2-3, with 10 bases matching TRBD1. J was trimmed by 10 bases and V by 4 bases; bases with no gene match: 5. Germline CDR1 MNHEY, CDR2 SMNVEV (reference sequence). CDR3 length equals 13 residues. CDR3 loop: CASSSTGGGPQYF. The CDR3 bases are TGTGCCAGCAGTTCGACAGGGGGCGGTCCGCAGTATTTT.

In DNA, the CDR3 is TGTGCCAGCAGCCAAGTAGCGGGAGGGGACGATGAGCAGTTCTTC. The encoded protein is CASSQVAGGDDEQFF. The chain recombines TRBV4-2 with TRBJ2-1; 11 positions match TRBD2. Germline-derived CDR1 and CDR2 are LGHNA and YNFKEQ. The V segment lost 1 base and the J segment 8 bases; nucleotides outside the gene matches: 4. This CDR3 contains 15 residues.

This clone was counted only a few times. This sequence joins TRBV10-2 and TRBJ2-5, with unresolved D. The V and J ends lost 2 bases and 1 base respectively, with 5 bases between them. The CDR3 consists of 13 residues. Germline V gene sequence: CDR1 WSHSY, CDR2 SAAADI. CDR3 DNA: TGCGCCAGCAGTGAGAACAGCCAAGAGACCCAGTACTTC. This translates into CASSENSQETQYF.

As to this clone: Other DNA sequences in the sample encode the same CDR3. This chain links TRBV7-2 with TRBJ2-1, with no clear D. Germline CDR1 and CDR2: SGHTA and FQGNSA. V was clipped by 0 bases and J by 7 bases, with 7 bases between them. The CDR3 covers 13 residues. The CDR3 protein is CASSLALENEQFF. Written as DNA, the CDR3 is TGTGCCAGCAGCTTAGCCCTAGAAAATGAGCAGTTCTTC. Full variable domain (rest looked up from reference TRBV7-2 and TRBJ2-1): GAGVSQSPSNKVTEKGKDVELRCDPISGHTALYWYRQSLGQGLEFLIYFQGNSAPDKSGLPSDRFSAERTGGSVSTLTIQRTQQEDSAVYLCASSLALENEQFFGPGTRLTVL.

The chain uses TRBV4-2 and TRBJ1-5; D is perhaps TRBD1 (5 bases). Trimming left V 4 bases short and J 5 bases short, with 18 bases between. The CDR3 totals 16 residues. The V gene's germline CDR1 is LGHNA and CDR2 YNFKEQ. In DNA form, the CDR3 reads TGTGCCAGCAGCCCCCGGGTGGCGGGAGGGGATCAGCCCCAGCATTTT. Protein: CASSPRVAGGDQPQHF.

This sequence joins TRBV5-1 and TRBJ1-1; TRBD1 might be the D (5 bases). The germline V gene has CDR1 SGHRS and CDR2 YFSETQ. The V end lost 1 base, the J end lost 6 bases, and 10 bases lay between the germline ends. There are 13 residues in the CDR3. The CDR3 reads CASSLRQGAEAFF. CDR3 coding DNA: TGCGCCAGCAGCTTGCGGCAGGGTGCTGAAGCTTTCTTT.

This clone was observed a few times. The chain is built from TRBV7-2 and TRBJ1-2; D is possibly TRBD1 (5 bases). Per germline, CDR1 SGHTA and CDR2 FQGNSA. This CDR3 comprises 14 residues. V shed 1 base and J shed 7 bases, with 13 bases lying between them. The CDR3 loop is CASSLVSGDAGYTF. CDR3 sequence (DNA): TGTGCCAGCAGCTTAGTATCGGGGGACGCTGGCTACACCTTC. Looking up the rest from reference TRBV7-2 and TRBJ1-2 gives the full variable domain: GAGVSQSPSNKVTEKGKDVELRCDPISGHTALYWYRQSLGQGLEFLIYFQGNSAPDKSGLPSDRFSAERTGGSVSTLTIQRTQQEDSAVYLCASSLVSGDAGYTFGSGTRLTVV.

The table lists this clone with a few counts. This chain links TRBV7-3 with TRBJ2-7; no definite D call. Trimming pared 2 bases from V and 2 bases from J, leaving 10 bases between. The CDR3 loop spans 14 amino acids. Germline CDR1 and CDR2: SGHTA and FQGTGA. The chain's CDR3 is CASSLQRVTYEQYF. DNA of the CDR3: TGTGCCAGCAGCTTACAAAGGGTAACCTACGAGCAGTACTTC.

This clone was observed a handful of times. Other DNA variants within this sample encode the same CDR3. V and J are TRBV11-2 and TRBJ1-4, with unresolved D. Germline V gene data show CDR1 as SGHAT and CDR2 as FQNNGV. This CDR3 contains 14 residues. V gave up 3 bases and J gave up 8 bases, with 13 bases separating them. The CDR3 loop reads CASSFGQFTEKLFF. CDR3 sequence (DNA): TGTGCCAGCAGCTTTGGGCAGTTTACCGAAAAACTGTTTTTT.

The CDR3 region has the DNA TGTGCCAGCAGCTTAATCAGGGACACCGGGGAGCTGTTTTTT. Amino acid sequence: CASSLIRDTGELFF. The genes are TRBV11-2 and TRBJ2-2; TRBD1 might be the D (5 bases). The CDR3 length is 14 residues. The V and J ends lost 2 bases and 3 bases respectively, with 7 bases between them. CDR1 is SGHAT and CDR2 is FQNNGV in the germline V gene.